The 4 T cell receptor beta chains below come from one sample, sequenced in a study of blood T cell repertoires in COVID-19. Sequenced by immunoSEQ multiplex PCR; TCRdb stores in-frame clones only, minus some. The table shows tens of thousands of clones, with roughly nine tenths occurring only once. The specimen was peripheral blood. The receptors come from a human donor in a cohort sampled during active COVID-19.

This clone was recorded a few times. V and J are TRBV6-2 or TRBV6-3 and TRBJ2-7, with 9 bases identical to TRBD2. Trimming removed 2 bases from V and 6 bases from J; junction bases left unmatched: 2. The germline CDR1 and CDR2 sequences are MNHEY and SVGEGT. This CDR3 contains 13 residues. CDR3 DNA sequence: TGTGCCAGCAGTTACATACTAGCGGGCGAGCAGTACGTC. Translating gives CASSYILAGEQYV.

This rearrangement joins TRBV11-3 to TRBJ1-5, with 9 positions matching TRBD1. Germline loops: CDR1 SGHNT, CDR2 YENEEA. V trimming: 5 bases; J trimming: 6 bases; junction bases outside the gene matches: 2. This CDR3 is built from 13 residues. In DNA form, the CDR3 reads TGTGCCAGCAGCCGGACAGGGGCTCAGCCCCAGCATTTT. This encodes CASSRTGAQPQHF.

The V call is TRBV5-1, the J call TRBJ2-3, with TRBD1 matching 9 bases. This CDR3 has 15 amino acids. Germline V gene lookup returns CDR1 SGHRS and CDR2 YFSETQ. V lost 0 bases and J lost 3; bases outside the gene matches: 2. For the CDR3, the DNA is TGCGCCAGCAGCTTGGGTGGGACAGGGACAGATACGCAGTATTTT. Translating it yields CASSLGGTGTDTQYF.

The chain combines TRBV19 with TRBJ2-5, with 9 positions matching TRBD2. Losses at the gene ends were 3 bases for V and 5 bases for J; bases not matched to a gene: 7. Germline V CDR1 and CDR2: LNHDA, SQIVND (reference sequence). The CDR3 consists of 15 residues. The CDR3 DNA follows: TGTGCCAGTAGTATGAGCGGGGGGACGGGGGAGACCCAGTACTTC. The encoded protein is CASSMSGGTGETQYF.